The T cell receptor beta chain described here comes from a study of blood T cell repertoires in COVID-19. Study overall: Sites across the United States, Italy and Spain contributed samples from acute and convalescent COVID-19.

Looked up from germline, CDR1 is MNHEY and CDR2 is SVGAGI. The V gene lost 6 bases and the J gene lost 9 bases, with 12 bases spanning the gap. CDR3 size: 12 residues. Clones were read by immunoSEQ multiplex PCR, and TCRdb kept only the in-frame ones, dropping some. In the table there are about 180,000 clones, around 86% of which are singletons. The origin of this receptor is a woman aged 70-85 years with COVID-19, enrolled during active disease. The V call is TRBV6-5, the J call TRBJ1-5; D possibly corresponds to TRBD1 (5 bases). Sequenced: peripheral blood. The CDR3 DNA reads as TGTGCCAGCAGCACTGAAGGGGCGCCCCAGCATTTT. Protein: CASSTEGAPQHF.